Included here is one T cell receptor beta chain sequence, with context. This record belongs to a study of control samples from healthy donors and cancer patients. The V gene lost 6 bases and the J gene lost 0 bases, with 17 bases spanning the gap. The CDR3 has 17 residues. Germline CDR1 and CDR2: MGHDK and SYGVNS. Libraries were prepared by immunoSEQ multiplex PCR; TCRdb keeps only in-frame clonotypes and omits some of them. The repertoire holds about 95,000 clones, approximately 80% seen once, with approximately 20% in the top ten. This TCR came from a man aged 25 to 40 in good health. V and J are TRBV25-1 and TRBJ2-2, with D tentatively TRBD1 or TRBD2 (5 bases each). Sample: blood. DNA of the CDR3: TGTGCCAGCAGAAAAAGAGGGGCGGATTCGAACACCGGGGAGCTGTTTTTT. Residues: CASRKRGADSNTGELFF.